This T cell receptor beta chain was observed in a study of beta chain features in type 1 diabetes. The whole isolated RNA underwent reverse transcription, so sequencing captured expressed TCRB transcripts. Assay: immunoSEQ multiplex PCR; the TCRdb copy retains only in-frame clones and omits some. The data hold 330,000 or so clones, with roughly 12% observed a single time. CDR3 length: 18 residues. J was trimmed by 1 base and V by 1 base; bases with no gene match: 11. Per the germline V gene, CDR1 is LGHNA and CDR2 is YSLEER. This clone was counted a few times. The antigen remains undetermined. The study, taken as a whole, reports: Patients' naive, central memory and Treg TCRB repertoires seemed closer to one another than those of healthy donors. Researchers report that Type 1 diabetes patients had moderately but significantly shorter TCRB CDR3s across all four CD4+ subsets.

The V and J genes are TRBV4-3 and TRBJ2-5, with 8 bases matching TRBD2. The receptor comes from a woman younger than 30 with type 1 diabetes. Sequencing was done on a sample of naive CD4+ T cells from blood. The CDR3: CASSQGWLRGASQETQYF. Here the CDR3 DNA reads TGCGCCAGCAGCCAAGGTTGGTTGCGGGGGGCATCCCAAGAGACCCAGTACTTC.